One and the same sample provided the 16 T cell receptor beta chains below, sequenced in a study of CD8 T cells in Susac syndrome. Reverse transcription of about 0.45 to 1 ug RNA was carried out with random hexamers. Each CDR3 protein gets one entry after TCRdb re-called the immunoSEQ multiplex PCR reads with MiXCR. The sample shows around 23,000 distinct CDR3 sequences, 90% to 95% of them seen only once. Input material: CD8+ T cells from PBMCs. All receptors derive from a human donor with Susac syndrome.

The chain is built from TRBV20-1 and TRBJ2-7; D is ambiguous. V was pared by 0 bases and J by 0 bases, with 18 bases between. Germline V gene data show CDR1 as DFQATT and CDR2 as SNEGSKA (reference sequence). This CDR3 has 17 residues. The chain's CDR3 is CSARDRRPHIGSYEQYF. The CDR3 DNA reads as TGCAGTGCTAGAGATCGGCGACCCCATATCGGCTCCTACGAGCAGTACTTC.

This rearrangement joins TRBV3-1 to TRBJ2-7, with 7 bases lining up with TRBD1. CDR1 LGHDT and CDR2 YNNKEL come from the germline V gene (reference sequence). With 1 base clipped from V and 4 bases from J, the junction kept 10 bases outside the gene matches. The length of the CDR3 is 16 residues. The CDR3 reads CASSQGPGTGVYEQYF. The CDR3 DNA sequence: TGTGCCAGCAGCCAAGGACCCGGTACAGGGGTGTACGAGCAGTACTTC.

This rearrangement joins TRBV7-9 to TRBJ1-2, with 9 bases that match TRBD1. CDR3 length equals 16 residues. The junction had 7 bases not matched to a gene; V was cut back by 5 bases and J by 0 bases. Germline V CDR1 and CDR2: SEHNR, FQNEAQ (reference sequence). As DNA, the CDR3 is TGTGCCAGCAGCCAAACTACAGGGGGCCCTAACTATGGCTACACCTTC. It is translated as CASSQTTGGPNYGYTF.

This clonotype has a single count. The chain joins TRBV30 to TRBJ2-3; 11 nucleotides match TRBD2. Germline assignment: CDR1 GTSNPN and CDR2 SVGIG (reference sequence). The CDR3 length is 15 residues. The J segment lost 1 base and the V segment lost 5 bases, leaving 5 bases of the junction unmatched. The CDR3 DNA reads TGTGCCTGGGAACTACTAGCGGGGGGCACAGATACGCAGTATTTT. This codes for CAWELLAGGTDTQYF.

The chain links TRBV6-5 to TRBJ1-4; 7 positions agree with TRBD1. In germline, CDR1 is MNHEY, CDR2 SVGAGI. Trimming took 2 bases from V and 10 from J; bases not matched to a gene: 4. The CDR3 runs 13 residues. In DNA, the CDR3 is TGTGCCAGCAGTTACAAGGCAGGGGGAAAACTGTTTTTT. It encodes CASSYKAGGKLFF.

This chain uses TRBV9 with TRBJ2-5; 9 positions agree with TRBD2. Germline V gene lookup returns CDR1 SGDLS and CDR2 YYNGEE. V trimming: 0 bases; J trimming: 0 bases; junction bases outside the gene matches: 6. The CDR3 spans 17 residues. The CDR3 protein is CASSVGVAGGYQETQYF. Here the CDR3 DNA reads TGTGCCAGCAGCGTAGGGGTGGCGGGGGGGTACCAAGAGACCCAGTACTTC.

This chain uses TRBV28 with TRBJ2-2, with 7 bases lining up with TRBD2. CDR1 is MDHEN and CDR2 is SYDVKM in the germline V gene. V lost 4 bases and J lost 6; bases outside the gene matches: 5. This CDR3 has 14 residues. CDR3 in DNA: TGTGCCAGCAGTTGGGGACTACCGGCCGGGGAGCTGTTTTTT. This encodes CASSWGLPAGELFF. Looking up the rest from reference TRBV28 and TRBJ2-2 gives the full variable domain: DVKVTQSSRYLVKRTGEKVFLECVQDMDHENMFWYRQDPGLGLRLIYFSYDVKMKEKGDIPEGYSVSREKKERFSLILESASTNQTSMYLCASSWGLPAGELFFGEGSRLTVL.

This clonotype was seen more than once but under ten times. Its ends do not fully match the called genes, so a read error is possible. The chain couples TRBV28 to TRBJ1-6; no reliable D call. The germline CDR1 and CDR2 sequences are MDHEN and SYDVKM. CDR3 length: 16 amino acids. This CDR3 reads CASSFLGVGYNSPLHF. CDR3 nucleotide sequence: TGTGCCAGCAGTTTTTTGGGTGTCGGGTATAATTCACCCCTCCATTTT. The full variable domain, with the rest looked up from reference TRBV28 and TRBJ1-6, is DVKVTQSSRYLVKRTGEKVFLECVQDMDHENMFWYRQDPGLGLRLIYFSYDVKMKEKGDIPEGYSVSREKKERFSLILESASTNQTSMYLCASSFLGVGYNSPLHFGNGTRLTVT.

The chain recombines TRBV19 with TRBJ1-1, with a weak D call TRBD1 (5 bases). Trimming removed 6 bases at V and 1 base at J, with 15 bases between. Germline values: CDR1 LNHDA, CDR2 SQIVND (reference sequence). This CDR3 spans 15 amino acids. CDR3 residues: CASSPLEGRNTEAFF. The CDR3 DNA is TGTGCCAGTAGCCCACTGGAGGGGAGGAACACTGAAGCTTTCTTT. Drawing the rest from reference TRBV19 and TRBJ1-1, the complete variable domain is DGGITQSPKYLFRKEGQNVTLSCEQNLNHDAMYWYRQDPGQGLRLIYYSQIVNDFQKGDIAEGYSVSREKKESFPLTVTSAQKNPTAFYLCASSPLEGRNTEAFFGQGTRLTVV.

V usage is TRBV7-8 and J usage is TRBJ1-5; 9 bases are a match to TRBD1. The CDR3 covers 17 residues. In germline, CDR1 is SGHVS, CDR2 FQNEAQ. V dropped 1 base and J dropped 3; count of bases not matched to a gene: 7. CDR3 amino acids: CASSLGPGQGSNQPQHF. The CDR3 DNA follows: TGTGCCAGCAGCTTAGGGCCGGGACAGGGATCCAATCAGCCCCAGCATTTT.

The chain's CDR3 is CASSLDGSGGPRNEQFF. The CDR3 region has the DNA TGTGCCAGCAGCTTAGATGGTAGCGGGGGTCCCCGCAATGAGCAGTTCTTC. This chain links TRBV13 with TRBJ2-1; 9 positions agree with TRBD2. J gave up 6 bases and V 1 base, and 10 bases lay outside the gene matches. The germline V gene has CDR1 PRHDT and CDR2 FYEKMQ (reference sequence). There are 17 residues in the CDR3.

This rearrangement joins TRBV6-1 to TRBJ2-1; D remains unclear. The CDR3 runs to 16 residues. V was trimmed by 5 bases and J by 0 bases, leaving 14 bases between them. CDR1 and CDR2 (germline): MNHNS, SASEGT. The CDR3 sequence is CASSRGKGYSYNEQFF. For the CDR3, the DNA is TGTGCCAGCAGTCGCGGCAAAGGATACTCCTACAATGAGCAGTTCTTC.

This sequence joins TRBV6-1 and TRBJ2-5; D could derive from TRBD1 or TRBD2 (5 bases each). The length of the CDR3 is 16 residues. Germline V gene lookup returns CDR1 MNHNS and CDR2 SASEGT. V lost 6 bases and J 0 bases, leaving 17 bases between the germline ends. The CDR3 coding sequence is TGTGCCAGCAGGATCGGGGCTCTGGCGTACCAAGAGACCCAGTACTTC. Translation gives CASRIGALAYQETQYF.

The chain joins TRBV5-4 to TRBJ1-4; D unresolved. Germline CDR1 and CDR2: SGHNT and YYREEE (reference sequence). The V and J ends lost 4 bases and 0 bases respectively, with 4 bases between them. This CDR3 has 13 residues. CDR3 DNA sequence: TGTGCCAGCAGCGGTGCAACTAATGAAAAACTGTTTTTT. Translated: CASSGATNEKLFF. Based on the CDR3 plus reference TRBV5-4 and TRBJ1-4, the full variable domain is ETGVTQSPTHLIKTRGQQVTLRCSSQSGHNTVSWYQQALGQGPQFIFQYYREEENGRGNFPPRFSGLQFPNYSSELNVNALELDDSALYLCASSGATNEKLFFGSGTQLSVL.

Only a few counts were recorded for this clonotype. The chain recombines TRBV9 with TRBJ2-7, with 7 nucleotides matching TRBD1. The CDR3 runs 17 residues. The junction had 14 bases not matched to a gene; V was cut back by 4 bases and J by 1 base. The germline gives CDR1 SGDLS, CDR2 YYNGEE. CDR3 sequence: CASSPHDREYASYEQYF. The CDR3 coding sequence is TGTGCCAGCAGCCCTCACGACAGGGAGTATGCGTCCTACGAGCAGTACTTC.

This clonotype appeared a single time. V usage is TRBV3-1 and J usage is TRBJ2-3, with a tentative D call TRBD2 (7 bases). The CDR3 is 17 amino acids. Trimming shortened V by 4 bases and J by 1 base, and 18 bases separated the two germline ends. Looked up from germline, CDR1 is LGHDT and CDR2 is YNNKEL (reference sequence). For the CDR3, the DNA is TGTGCCAGCAGCCGACTAGACGGGGGGCCTCGCACAGATACGCAGTATTTT. This sequence encodes CASSRLDGGPRTDTQYF.